This entry concerns a single T cell receptor (beta chain). The CDR3 has 13 amino acids. V was shortened by 0 bases and J by 0 bases, with 3 bases between the two germline ends. The germline CDR1 and CDR2 sequences are MNHEY and SVGAGI. This entry belongs to a study of blood T cell repertoires in COVID-19. Turning to the study itself: The origin of the acute and convalescent COVID-19 samples was the United States, Italy and Spain. The cDNA or gDNA used as material had been derived from T cells, B-cell-depleted T cells, or PBMCs.

Original methodology: How many nucleated cells were present was estimated from reference gene primer amplification. Libraries were prepared by immunoSEQ multiplex PCR; TCRdb keeps only in-frame clonotypes and omits some of them. D and trimming come from the DNA, and the V and J calls and clone size come from that table. Seen here are tens of thousands of clones, 65% to 80% observed once, and the top ten hold roughly 3.7%. This clonotype was sampled from a man in his sixties with acute or convalescent COVID-19. V and J are TRBV6-5 and TRBJ2-7; D unclear. The specimen sequenced was peripheral blood. CDR3 DNA: TGTGCCAGCAGTTACTCTAACTCCTACGAGCAGTACTTC. Amino acid sequence: CASSYSNSYEQYF.